This passage covers 10 T cell receptor beta chains from one sample sequenced in a study of T cell responses to AZD1222 COVID-19 vaccine. Clones were sequenced by immunoSEQ multiplex PCR, and TCRdb holds only the in-frame ones, with some missing. The repertoire holds 120,000 or so clones, with around 82% as singletons. The source was peripheral blood, collected on day 0 of AZD1222 vaccination. These receptors were obtained from an adult in good health.

This clone was seen a handful of times. This chain uses TRBV6-1 with TRBJ1-5, with TRBD1 as a possible D gene (5 bases). V was cut by 2 bases and J by 1 base, with 15 bases left in between. The germline CDR1 and CDR2 sequences are MNHNS and SASEGT. The CDR3 totals 17 residues. The CDR3 sequence: CASSEFGASFSNQPQHF. The CDR3 region has the DNA TGTGCCAGCAGTGAATTTGGGGCGAGTTTCAGCAATCAGCCCCAGCATTTT.

This chain links TRBV5-4 with TRBJ2-5; 8 positions match TRBD2. V was clipped by 4 bases and J by 1 base; unmatched bases: 6. Germline V gives CDR1 SGHNT, CDR2 YYREEE (reference sequence). There are 15 residues in the CDR3. The CDR3 region is CASSVDGGAQETQYF. DNA of the CDR3: TGTGCCAGCAGCGTCGACGGGGGGGCCCAAGAGACCCAGTACTTC. The full variable domain, in which reference TRBV5-4 and TRBJ2-5 provide the parts outside the CDR3, is ETGVTQSPTHLIKTRGQQVTLRCSSQSGHNTVSWYQQALGQGPQFIFQYYREEENGRGNFPPRFSGLQFPNYSSELNVNALELDDSALYLCASSVDGGAQETQYFGPGTRLLVL.

The table lists this clone with a few counts. The chain links TRBV15 to TRBJ2-2; tentatively, D is TRBD1 or TRBD2 (6 bases each). The germline V gene has CDR1 LNHNV and CDR2 YYDKDF (reference sequence). V gave up 2 bases and J gave up 2 bases, with 15 bases separating them. This CDR3 comprises 17 residues. The CDR3 DNA is TGTGCCACCAGCAGACAACGAGGGGGAGGCAACACCGGGGAGCTGTTTTTT. Amino acids: CATSRQRGGGNTGELFF.

V and J are TRBV5-4 and TRBJ1-6; D is ambiguous. With 5 bases removed from V and 6 bases from J, the gap between germline ends came to 12 bases. The CDR3 has 14 residues. Germline lookup yields CDR1 SGHNT and CDR2 YYREEE (reference sequence). The CDR3 spells CASSPPGANSPLHF. Here the CDR3 DNA reads TGTGCCAGCAGTCCACCGGGAGCTAATTCACCCCTCCACTTT.

The chain uses TRBV19 and TRBJ1-2, with a possible D match to TRBD1 (5 bases). This CDR3 spans 14 amino acids. Germline V gene data show CDR1 as LNHDA and CDR2 as SQIVND (reference sequence). V was trimmed by 0 bases and J by 4 bases, leaving 9 bases between them. CDR3 nucleotide sequence: TGTGCCAGTAGTATAGATCCAACAGGCTATGGCTACACCTTC. This sequence encodes CASSIDPTGYGYTF.

The chain couples TRBV7-2 to TRBJ2-3, with TRBD1 as a possible D gene (5 bases). Germline values: CDR1 SGHTA, CDR2 FQGNSA. The V and J ends lost 4 bases and 6 bases respectively, with 11 bases between them. The CDR3 sequence is 13 residues long. CDR3 amino acids: CASSSPRVDTQYF. The DNA for the CDR3 is TGTGCCAGCAGCTCTCCCAGGGTCGATACGCAGTATTTT. The variable domain in full, completed from reference TRBV7-2 and TRBJ2-3, reads GAGVSQSPSNKVTEKGKDVELRCDPISGHTALYWYRQSLGQGLEFLIYFQGNSAPDKSGLPSDRFSAERTGGSVSTLTIQRTQQEDSAVYLCASSSPRVDTQYFGPGTRLTVL.

Here the CDR3 DNA reads TGTGCCATCAGTGAGTCGGCTAGCTGGGGTGGGGATACGCAGTATTTT. It encodes CAISESASWGGDTQYF. The rearrangement joins TRBV10-3 to TRBJ2-3; the D gene is possibly TRBD2 (5 bases). The germline V gene encodes CDR1 ENHRY and CDR2 SYGVKD. The V and J ends lost 0 bases and 6 bases respectively, with 16 bases between them. There are 16 residues in the CDR3.

The rearrangement uses TRBV28 and TRBJ2-7; D might be TRBD1 (6 bases). Germline CDR1 MDHEN, CDR2 SYDVKM. This CDR3 has 15 residues. The germline V and J ends were trimmed by 4 bases and 3 bases, with 16 bases remaining between them. CDR3 nucleotide sequence: TGTGCCAGCAGTTCCCCCGGACAGAGATACTACGAGCAGTACTTC. Protein sequence: CASSSPGQRYYEQYF.

The rearrangement joins TRBV19 to TRBJ2-1; the D gene is possibly TRBD2 (6 bases). The CDR3 is made up of 17 amino acids. The germline V gene has CDR1 LNHDA and CDR2 SQIVND (reference sequence). V gave up 4 bases and J gave up 0 bases, with 16 bases separating them. CDR3 coding DNA: TGTGCCAGTAGTACCTTAATAGCGGCAAGCTCCTACAATGAGCAGTTCTTC. Translated: CASSTLIAASSYNEQFF.

This clone appeared a few times. V usage is TRBV6-4 and J usage is TRBJ1-1, with 11 bases lining up with TRBD1. The ends lost 7 bases at V and 5 bases at J; junction bases unmatched: 3. This CDR3 is 13 amino acids long. CDR1 MRHNA and CDR2 SNTAGT come from the germline V gene. DNA for the CDR3: TGTGCCAGCATGGGACAGGGGGAGACTGAAGCTTTCTTT. Translation gives CASMGQGETEAFF.